The T cell receptor (beta chain) described here comes from a study of neurological immune-mediated disorders. The germline V gene encodes CDR1 MGHRA and CDR2 YSYEKL. J gave up 5 bases and V 0 bases, and 10 bases lay outside the gene matches. This CDR3 is 18 amino acids long. For sorted libraries, the input was about 960,000 CD4+ or CD8+ T cells. This clonotype has at least ten counts. A single record per CDR3 protein comes from TCRdb applying MiXCR to the 5' RACE reads. The sample yields fewer than 20,000 distinct CDR3 sequences, under 4% seen once. The origin of this receptor is a middle-aged woman in good health. Material for sequencing was CD8+ T cells from blood. The rearrangement links TRBV4-1 to TRBJ1-4; 9 positions match TRBD1. The CDR3 region is CASSQDRIPTGGNEKLFF. As DNA, the CDR3 is TGCGCCAGCAGCCAAGACAGAATCCCGACAGGGGGAAATGAAAAACTGTTTTTT.